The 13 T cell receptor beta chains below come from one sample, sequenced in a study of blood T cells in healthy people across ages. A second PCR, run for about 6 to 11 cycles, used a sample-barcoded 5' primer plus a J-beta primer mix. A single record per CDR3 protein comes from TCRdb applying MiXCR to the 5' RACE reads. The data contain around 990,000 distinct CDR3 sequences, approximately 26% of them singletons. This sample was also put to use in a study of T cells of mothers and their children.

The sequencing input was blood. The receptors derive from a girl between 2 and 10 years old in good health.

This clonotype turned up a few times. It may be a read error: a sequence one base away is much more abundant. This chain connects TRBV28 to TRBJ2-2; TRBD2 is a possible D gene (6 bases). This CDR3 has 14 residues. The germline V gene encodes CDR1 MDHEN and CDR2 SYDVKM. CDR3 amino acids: CASSLWGATGGLFF. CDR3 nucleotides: TGTGCCAGCAGTTTATGGGGAGCTACCGGGGGGCTGTTTTTT.

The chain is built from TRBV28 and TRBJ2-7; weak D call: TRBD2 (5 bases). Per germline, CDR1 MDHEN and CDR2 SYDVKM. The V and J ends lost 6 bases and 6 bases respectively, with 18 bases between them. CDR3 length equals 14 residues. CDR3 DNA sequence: TGTGCCAGCAGCCCGAGGACGATCCGGGGCGAGCAGTACTTC. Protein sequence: CASSPRTIRGEQYF. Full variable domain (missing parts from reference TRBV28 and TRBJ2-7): DVKVTQSSRYLVKRTGEKVFLECVQDMDHENMFWYRQDPGLGLRLIYFSYDVKMKEKGDIPEGYSVSREKKERFSLILESASTNQTSMYLCASSPRTIRGEQYFGPGTRLTVT.

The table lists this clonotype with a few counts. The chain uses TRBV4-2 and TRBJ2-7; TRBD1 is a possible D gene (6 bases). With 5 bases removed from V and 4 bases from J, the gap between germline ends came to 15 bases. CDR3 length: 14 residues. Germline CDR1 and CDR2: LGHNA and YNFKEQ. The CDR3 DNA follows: TGTGCCAGCAGCACCCCAGGGGTCGGGTACGAGCAGTACTTC. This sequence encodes CASSTPGVGYEQYF.

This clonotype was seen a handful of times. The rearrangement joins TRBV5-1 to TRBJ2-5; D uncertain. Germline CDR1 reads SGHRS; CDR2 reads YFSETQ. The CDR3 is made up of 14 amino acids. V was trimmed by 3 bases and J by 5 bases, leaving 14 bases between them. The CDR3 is CASSYLGQEETQYF. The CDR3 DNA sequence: TGCGCCAGCAGCTATCTCGGGCAGGAGGAGACCCAGTACTTC.

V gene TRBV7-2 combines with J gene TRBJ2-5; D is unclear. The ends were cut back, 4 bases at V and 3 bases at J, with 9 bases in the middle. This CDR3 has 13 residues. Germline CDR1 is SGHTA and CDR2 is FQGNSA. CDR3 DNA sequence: TGTGCCAGCAGCTACGACCCAGAAGAGACCCAGTACTTC. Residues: CASSYDPEETQYF. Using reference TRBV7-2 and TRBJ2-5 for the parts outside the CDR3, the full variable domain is GAGVSQSPSNKVTEKGKDVELRCDPISGHTALYWYRQSLGQGLEFLIYFQGNSAPDKSGLPSDRFSAERTGGSVSTLTIQRTQQEDSAVYLCASSYDPEETQYFGPGTRLLVL.

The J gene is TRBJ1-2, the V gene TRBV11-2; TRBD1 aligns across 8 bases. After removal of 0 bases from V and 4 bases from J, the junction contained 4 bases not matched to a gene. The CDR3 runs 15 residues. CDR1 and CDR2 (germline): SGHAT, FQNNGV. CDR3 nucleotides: TGTGCCAGCAGCTTAGAACAGGGGGTTCGCTATGGCTACACCTTC. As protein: CASSLEQGVRYGYTF.

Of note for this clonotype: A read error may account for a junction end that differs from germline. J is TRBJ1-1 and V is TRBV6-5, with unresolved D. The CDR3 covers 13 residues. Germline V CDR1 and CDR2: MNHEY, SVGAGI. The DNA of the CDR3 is TGTGCCAGCAGTTACTCGCCGTCGCTGCCCCCAGACTTT. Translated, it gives CASSYSPSLPPDF.

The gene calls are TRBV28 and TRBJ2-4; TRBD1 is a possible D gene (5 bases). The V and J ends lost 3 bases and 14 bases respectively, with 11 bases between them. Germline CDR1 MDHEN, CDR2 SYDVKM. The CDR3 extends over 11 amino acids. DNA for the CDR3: TGTGCCAGCAGTTTGGAAGGGGTAAAGTACTTC. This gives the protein CASSLEGVKYF.

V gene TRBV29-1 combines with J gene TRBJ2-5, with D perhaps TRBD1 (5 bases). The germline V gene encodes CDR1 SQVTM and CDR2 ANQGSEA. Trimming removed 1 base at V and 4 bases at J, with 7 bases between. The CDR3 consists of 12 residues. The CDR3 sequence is CSVEARVETQYF. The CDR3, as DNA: TGCAGCGTTGAAGCCAGGGTAGAGACCCAGTACTTC.

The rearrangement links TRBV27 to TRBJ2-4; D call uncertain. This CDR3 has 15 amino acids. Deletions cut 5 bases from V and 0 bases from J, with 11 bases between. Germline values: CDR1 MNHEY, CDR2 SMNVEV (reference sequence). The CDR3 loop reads CASSKTELAKNIQYF. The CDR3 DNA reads TGTGCCAGCAGTAAAACCGAGCTAGCCAAAAACATTCAGTACTTC.

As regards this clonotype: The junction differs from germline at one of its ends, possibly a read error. CDR3 sequence: CAGSQNRVDGYIF. Written as DNA, the CDR3 is TGCGCCGGCAGCCAAAACAGGGTTGATGGCTACATCTTC. This sequence joins TRBV4-3 and TRBJ1-2; tentatively, D is TRBD1 (6 bases). The germline CDR1 and CDR2 sequences are LGHNA and YSLEER. The CDR3 runs 13 residues.

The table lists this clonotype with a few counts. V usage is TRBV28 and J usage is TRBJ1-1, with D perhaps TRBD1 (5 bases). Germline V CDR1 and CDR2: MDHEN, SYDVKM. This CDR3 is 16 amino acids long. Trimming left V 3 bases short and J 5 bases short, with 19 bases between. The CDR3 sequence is CASSFPHQGEETEAFF. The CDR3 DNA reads TGTGCCAGCAGTTTCCCCCATCAGGGAGAGGAAACTGAAGCTTTCTTT.

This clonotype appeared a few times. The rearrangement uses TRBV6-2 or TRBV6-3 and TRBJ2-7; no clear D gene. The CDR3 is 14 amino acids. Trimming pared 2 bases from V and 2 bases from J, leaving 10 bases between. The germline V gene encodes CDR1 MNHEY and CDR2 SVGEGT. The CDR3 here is CASSYKGNPYEQYF. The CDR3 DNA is TGTGCCAGCAGTTACAAAGGAAACCCCTACGAGCAGTACTTC.